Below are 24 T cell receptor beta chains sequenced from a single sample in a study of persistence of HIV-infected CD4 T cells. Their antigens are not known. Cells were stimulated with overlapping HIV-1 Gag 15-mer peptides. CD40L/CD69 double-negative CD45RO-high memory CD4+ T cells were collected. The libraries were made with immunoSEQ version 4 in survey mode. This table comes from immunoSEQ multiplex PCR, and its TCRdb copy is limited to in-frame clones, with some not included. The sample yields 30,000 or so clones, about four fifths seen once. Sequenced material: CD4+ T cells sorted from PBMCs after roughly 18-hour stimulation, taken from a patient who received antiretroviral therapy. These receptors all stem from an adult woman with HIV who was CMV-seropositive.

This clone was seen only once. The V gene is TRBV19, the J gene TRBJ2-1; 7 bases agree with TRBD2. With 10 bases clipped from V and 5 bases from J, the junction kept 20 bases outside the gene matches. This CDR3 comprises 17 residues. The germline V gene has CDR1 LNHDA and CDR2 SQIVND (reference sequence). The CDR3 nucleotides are TGTGCCACTTCAACAGAGGGGCAGGGACTATTCAACAATGAGCAGTTCTTC. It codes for CATSTEGQGLFNNEQFF.

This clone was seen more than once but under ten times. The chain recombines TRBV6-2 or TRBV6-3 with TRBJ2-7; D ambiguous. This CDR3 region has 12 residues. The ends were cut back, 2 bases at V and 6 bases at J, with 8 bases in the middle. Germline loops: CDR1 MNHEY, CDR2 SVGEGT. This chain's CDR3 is CASSYLGSEQYF. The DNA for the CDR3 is TGTGCCAGCAGTTACCTAGGTTCCGAGCAGTACTTC.

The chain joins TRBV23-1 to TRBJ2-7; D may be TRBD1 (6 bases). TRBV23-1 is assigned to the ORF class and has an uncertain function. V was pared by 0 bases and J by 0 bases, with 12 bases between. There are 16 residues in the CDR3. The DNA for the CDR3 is TGCGCCAGCAGTCAATCCCAGGGGAAAATCTCCTACGAGCAGTACTTC. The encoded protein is CASSQSQGKISYEQYF.

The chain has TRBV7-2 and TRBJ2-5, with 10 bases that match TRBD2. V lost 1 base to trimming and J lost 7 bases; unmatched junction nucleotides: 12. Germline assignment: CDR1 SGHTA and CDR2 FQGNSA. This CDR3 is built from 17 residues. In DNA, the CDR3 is TGTGCCAGCAGCTTAGGGACAAGCGGGGGGGCCCAGGGGACCCAGTACTTC. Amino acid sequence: CASSLGTSGGAQGTQYF.

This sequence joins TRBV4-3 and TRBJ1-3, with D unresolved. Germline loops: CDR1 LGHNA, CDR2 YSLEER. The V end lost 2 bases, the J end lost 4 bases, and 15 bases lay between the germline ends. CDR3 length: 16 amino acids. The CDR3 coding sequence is TGCGCCAGCAGCCAAAGCTGGGAAGACAACGGAAACACCATATATTTT. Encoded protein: CASSQSWEDNGNTIYF.

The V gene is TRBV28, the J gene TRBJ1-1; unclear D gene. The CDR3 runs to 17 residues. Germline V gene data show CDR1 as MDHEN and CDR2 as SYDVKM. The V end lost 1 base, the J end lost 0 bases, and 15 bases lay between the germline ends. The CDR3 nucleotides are TGTGCCAGCAGTTTATCATTTGGTGCGGGCATGAACACTGAAGCTTTCTTT. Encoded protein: CASSLSFGAGMNTEAFF.

The CDR3 region has the DNA TGTGCCAGCAGTGATACTAGAGCATTGAACACTGAAGCTTTCTTT. The encoded protein is CASSDTRALNTEAFF. The genes are TRBV2 and TRBJ1-1, with unresolved D. Germline lookup yields CDR1 SNHLY and CDR2 FYNNEI. The V end was cut by 3 bases, the J end by 0 bases, with 11 bases between. The CDR3 is made up of 15 amino acids.

The CDR3 DNA reads as TGTGCCAGCAGCTTAACGGAGGCAGGGACGAGTGGCTACACCTTC. Protein sequence: CASSLTEAGTSGYTF. The V and J genes are TRBV11-3 and TRBJ1-2; maybe TRBD1 (5 bases). Trimming removed 2 bases at V and 7 bases at J, with 17 bases between. This CDR3 contains 15 residues. In germline, CDR1 is SGHNT, CDR2 YENEEA.

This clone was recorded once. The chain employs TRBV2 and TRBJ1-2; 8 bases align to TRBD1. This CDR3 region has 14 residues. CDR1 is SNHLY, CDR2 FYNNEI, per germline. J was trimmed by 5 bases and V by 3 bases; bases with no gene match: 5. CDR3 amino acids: CASSDSTGVYGYTF. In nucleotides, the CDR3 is TGTGCCAGCAGTGATTCGACAGGGGTTTATGGCTACACCTTC.

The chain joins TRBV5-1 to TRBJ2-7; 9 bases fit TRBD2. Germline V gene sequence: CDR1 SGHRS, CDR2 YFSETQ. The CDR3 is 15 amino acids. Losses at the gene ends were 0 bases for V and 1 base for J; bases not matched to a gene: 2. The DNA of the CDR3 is TGCGCCAGCAGCTTGGCTAGCGGGGAATCCTACGAGCAGTACTTC. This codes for CASSLASGESYEQYF.

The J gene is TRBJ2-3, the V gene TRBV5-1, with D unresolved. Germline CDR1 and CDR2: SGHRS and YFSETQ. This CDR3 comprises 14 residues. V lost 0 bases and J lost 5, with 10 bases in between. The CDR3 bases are TGCGCCAGCAGCTTGGCCTCCCCTGGAGATACGCAGTATTTT. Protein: CASSLASPGDTQYF.

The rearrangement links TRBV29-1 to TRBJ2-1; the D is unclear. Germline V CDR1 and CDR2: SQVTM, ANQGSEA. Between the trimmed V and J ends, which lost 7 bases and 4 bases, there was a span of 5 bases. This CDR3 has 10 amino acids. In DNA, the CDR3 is TGCAGCGCGTCTTACAATGAGCAGTTCTTC. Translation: CSASYNEQFF.

CDR3 in DNA: TGTGCCAGCAGCCGCACCCGACAGGGCAATCAGCCCCAGCATTTT. Translated, it gives CASSRTRQGNQPQHF. V gene TRBV6-6 combines with J gene TRBJ1-5, with D possibly TRBD1 on 6 matching bases. The CDR3 has 15 residues. The V and J ends lost 6 bases and 2 bases respectively, with 14 bases between them. Per germline, CDR1 MNHNY and CDR2 SVGAGI (reference sequence).

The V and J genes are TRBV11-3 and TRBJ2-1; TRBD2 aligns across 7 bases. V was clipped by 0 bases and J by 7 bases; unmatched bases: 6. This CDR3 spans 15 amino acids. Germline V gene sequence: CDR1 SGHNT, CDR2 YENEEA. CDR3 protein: CASSLDTGGRNEQFF. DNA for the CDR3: TGTGCCAGCAGCTTAGATACGGGGGGTCGTAATGAGCAGTTCTTC.

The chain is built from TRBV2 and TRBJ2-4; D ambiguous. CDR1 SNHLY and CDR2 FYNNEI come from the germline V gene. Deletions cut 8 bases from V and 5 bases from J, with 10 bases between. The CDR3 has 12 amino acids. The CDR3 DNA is TGTGCCAGCGCCCCCGGTGAAAACATTCAGTACTTC. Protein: CASAPGENIQYF.

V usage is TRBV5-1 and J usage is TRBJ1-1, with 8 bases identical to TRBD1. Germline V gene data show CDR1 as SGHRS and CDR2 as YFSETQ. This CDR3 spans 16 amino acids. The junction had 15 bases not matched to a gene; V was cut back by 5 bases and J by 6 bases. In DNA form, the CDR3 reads TGCGCCAGCAGTCGAGGACAGGGTAGGGTAATACCTGAAGCTTTCTTT. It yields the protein CASSRGQGRVIPEAFF.

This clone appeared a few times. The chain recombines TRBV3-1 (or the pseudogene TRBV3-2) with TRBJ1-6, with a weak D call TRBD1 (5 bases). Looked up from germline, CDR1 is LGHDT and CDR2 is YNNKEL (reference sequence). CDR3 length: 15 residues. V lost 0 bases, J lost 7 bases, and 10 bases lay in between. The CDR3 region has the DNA TGTGCCAGCAGCCAAGATCCGGGGACCAATTCACCCCTCCACTTT. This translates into CASSQDPGTNSPLHF.

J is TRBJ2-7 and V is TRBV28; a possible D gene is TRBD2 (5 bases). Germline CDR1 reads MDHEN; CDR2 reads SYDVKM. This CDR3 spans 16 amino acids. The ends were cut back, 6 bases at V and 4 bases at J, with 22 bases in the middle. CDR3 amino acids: CASSPLGAEQAYEQYF. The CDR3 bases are TGTGCCAGCAGCCCCCTTGGAGCGGAGCAGGCATACGAGCAGTACTTC.

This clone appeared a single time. The CDR3 sequence: CASSPGAGSDQPQHF. CDR3 nucleotide sequence: TGTGCCAGCTCACCGGGGGCAGGGTCGGATCAGCCCCAGCATTTT. The V call is TRBV18, the J call TRBJ1-5, with a weak D call TRBD1 (6 bases). CDR3 length equals 15 residues. Germline assignment: CDR1 KGHSH and CDR2 LQKENI. Trimming stripped 3 bases from V and 5 bases from J, with 14 bases between.

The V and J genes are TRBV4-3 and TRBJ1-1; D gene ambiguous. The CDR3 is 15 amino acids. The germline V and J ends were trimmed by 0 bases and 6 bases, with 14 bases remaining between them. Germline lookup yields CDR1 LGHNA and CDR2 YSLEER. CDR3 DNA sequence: TGCGCCAGCAGCCAAGACGCCCGGGGAGGGCCTGAAGCTTTCTTT. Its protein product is CASSQDARGGPEAFF.

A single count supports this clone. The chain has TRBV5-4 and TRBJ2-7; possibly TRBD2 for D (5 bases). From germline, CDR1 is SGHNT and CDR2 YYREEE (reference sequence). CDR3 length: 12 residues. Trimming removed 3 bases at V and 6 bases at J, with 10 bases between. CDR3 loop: CASSSRESEQYF. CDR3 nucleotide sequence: TGTGCCAGCAGCTCGAGGGAGAGCGAGCAGTACTTC.

CDR3 amino acids: CASSVGQEGTGELFF. CDR3 nucleotides: TGCGCCAGCAGCGTCGGACAGGAGGGCACCGGGGAGCTGTTTTTT. The chain joins TRBV5-1 to TRBJ2-2, with D perhaps matching TRBD1 (7 bases). Germline V gives CDR1 SGHRS, CDR2 YFSETQ. The CDR3 runs 15 residues. Deletions cut 4 bases from V and 4 bases from J, with 14 bases between.

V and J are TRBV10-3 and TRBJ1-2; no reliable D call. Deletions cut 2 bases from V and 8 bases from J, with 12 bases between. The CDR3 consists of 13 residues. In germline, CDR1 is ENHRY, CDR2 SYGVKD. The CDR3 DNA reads TGTGCCATCAGTGAGGTGGGCAACTTGGGCTACACCTTC. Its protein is CAISEVGNLGYTF.

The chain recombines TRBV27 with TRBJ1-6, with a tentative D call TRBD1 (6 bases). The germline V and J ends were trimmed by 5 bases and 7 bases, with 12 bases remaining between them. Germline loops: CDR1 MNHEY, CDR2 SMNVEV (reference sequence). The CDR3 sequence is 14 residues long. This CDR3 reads CASSLKTGNSPLHF. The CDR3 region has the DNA TGTGCCAGCAGTCTGAAAACAGGGAATTCACCCCTCCACTTT.